The clone carrying this T cell receptor beta chain was seen once. This specimen belongs to a study of blood T cell repertoires in COVID-19. The Seattle patients joined while their infection was active and were tracked longitudinally afterward. Germline-derived CDR1 and CDR2 are KGHSH and LQKENI. The CDR3 is made up of 16 amino acids. V lost 3 bases to trimming and J lost 5 bases; unmatched junction nucleotides: 9. Authors' analysis steps: Reference gene primers were amplified, and this amplification served to estimate nucleated cell counts. Only in-frame clones appear in the TCRdb table, and some are missing; sequencing was by immunoSEQ multiplex PCR. V, J and clone size reflect that table, while D and trimming were determined from the DNA. This table has about 130,000 clones, around 86% appearing once.

The sample was peripheral blood. The gene calls are TRBV18 and TRBJ1-2, with 10 bases lining up with TRBD1. The sequence derives from a woman between 70 and 85 years old with COVID-19, enrolled during active disease. CDR3 loop: CASSPLGQGDTYGYTF. The CDR3, as DNA: TGTGCCAGCTCACCTCTAGGACAGGGGGATACTTATGGCTACACCTTC. The variable domain in full, completed from reference TRBV18 and TRBJ1-2, reads NAGVMQNPRHLVRRRGQEARLRCSPMKGHSHVYWYRQLPEEGLKFMVYLQKENIIDESGMPKERFSAEFPKEGPSILRIQQVVRGDSAAYFCASSPLGQGDTYGYTFGSGTRLTVV.